The 29 T cell receptor beta chains in this list originate from one sample, sequenced in a study of T cells in Graves' hyperthyroidism and ophthalmopathy. Researchers amplified the TCR beta CDR3 regions from RNA transcripts. The HTBI primer set drove a first-round RT-PCR of the TCR CDR3. TCRdb re-analysed the multiplex PCR reads in MiXCR, keeping a single row per CDR3 protein. The data show approximately 480,000 distinct CDR3 sequences, more than 20% seen once. The sequenced sample was blood. Receptors were obtained from a man aged 18 to 29 with Graves' hyperthyroidism.

This rearrangement joins TRBV7-3 to TRBJ2-5; D unclear. Per germline, CDR1 SGHTA and CDR2 FQGTGA. V gave up 5 bases and J gave up 2 bases, with 15 bases separating them. There are 15 residues in the CDR3. The CDR3 DNA reads TGTGCCAGCAGCCCCAATGGCGGACGGCAAGAGACCCAGTACTTC. Translated, it gives CASSPNGGRQETQYF.

In its sample, this clonotype was seen many times. The chain carries TRBV29-1 and TRBJ2-5; D remains unclear. The V end was cut by 5 bases, the J end by 5 bases, with 6 bases between. Germline loops: CDR1 SQVTM, CDR2 ANQGSEA. CDR3 length: 10 amino acids. The CDR3: CSVRMETQYF. CDR3 DNA: TGCAGCGTTAGGATGGAGACCCAGTACTTC.

This chain links TRBV5-1 with TRBJ1-1, with 9 bases matching TRBD1. There are 15 residues in the CDR3. V lost 8 bases, J lost 4 bases, and 12 bases stayed unmatched. The germline V gene has CDR1 SGHRS and CDR2 YFSETQ. CDR3 sequence reads: CASRSVPDRGTEAFF. The CDR3 DNA sequence: TGCGCCAGTAGATCGGTACCGGACAGGGGCACTGAAGCTTTCTTT.

The V gene is TRBV7-2, the J gene TRBJ2-2; tentative D call: TRBD2 (5 bases). The V and J ends lost 5 bases and 4 bases respectively, with 11 bases between them. The germline V gene encodes CDR1 SGHTA and CDR2 FQGNSA. The CDR3 loop spans 14 amino acids. Here the CDR3 reads CASSPSPFTGELFF. In nucleotides, the CDR3 is TGTGCCAGCAGCCCTAGCCCTTTCACCGGGGAGCTGTTTTTT.

V usage is TRBV7-2 and J usage is TRBJ2-2; 12 bases map to TRBD1. CDR1 SGHTA and CDR2 FQGNSA come from the germline V gene. With 4 bases clipped from V and 3 bases from J, the junction kept 12 bases outside the gene matches. The CDR3 runs to 19 residues. Here the CDR3 reads CASSSLSGTGGKYTGELFF. In DNA, the CDR3 is TGTGCCAGCAGCTCCCTATCCGGGACAGGGGGCAAGTACACCGGGGAGCTGTTTTTT.

This clonotype was counted only a few times. The rearrangement joins TRBV19 to TRBJ2-2, with unresolved D. The V and J ends lost 7 bases and 2 bases respectively, with 11 bases between them. The CDR3 length is 14 residues. CDR1 and CDR2 (germline): LNHDA, SQIVND (reference sequence). CDR3 region: CASKPGLNTGELFF. CDR3 DNA: TGTGCCAGTAAGCCCGGCCTTAACACCGGGGAGCTGTTTTTT.

V gene TRBV19 combines with J gene TRBJ2-2; no clear D. The CDR3 spans 14 residues. V lost 3 bases to trimming and J lost 2 bases, with 7 bases between them. Germline loops: CDR1 LNHDA, CDR2 SQIVND (reference sequence). Written as DNA, the CDR3 is TGTGCCAGTAGTATGCAAGTCAACACCGGGGAGCTGTTTTTT. Translating it yields CASSMQVNTGELFF.

This clonotype was counted ten times or more. The chain joins TRBV5-1 to TRBJ2-7; the D is unclear. Germline V lookup: CDR1 SGHRS, CDR2 YFSETQ. Trimming stripped 4 bases from V and 3 bases from J, with 14 bases between. This CDR3 is built from 14 residues. The CDR3: CASSVENRFYEQYF. As DNA, the CDR3 is TGCGCCAGCAGCGTCGAAAATCGATTCTACGAGCAGTACTTC. Full variable domain (missing parts from reference TRBV5-1 and TRBJ2-7): KAGVTQTPRYLIKTRGQQVTLSCSPISGHRSVSWYQQTPGQGLQFLFEYFSETQRNKGNFPGRFSGRQFSNSRSEMNVSTLELGDSALYLCASSVENRFYEQYFGPGTRLTVT.

This clonotype was counted ten times or more. The gene calls are TRBV10-2 and TRBJ1-5; unclear D gene. This CDR3 is 13 amino acids long. V lost 7 bases to trimming and J lost 0 bases, with 7 bases between them. The germline V gene encodes CDR1 WSHSY and CDR2 SAAADI. The CDR3 nucleotides are TGCGCCAGCACTGGGGTTAGCAATCAGCCCCAGCATTTT. Translating gives CASTGVSNQPQHF.

Ten or more counts support this clonotype. The CDR3 DNA sequence: TGTGCCAGCAGTTGGGCAGCCCCTCCAGCCTACGAGCAGTACTTC. Its translation: CASSWAAPPAYEQYF. V is TRBV28 and J is TRBJ2-7; D unresolved. The CDR3 is made up of 15 amino acids. In germline, CDR1 is MDHEN, CDR2 SYDVKM. V was trimmed by 4 bases and J by 2 bases, leaving 15 bases between them.

The chain couples TRBV30 to TRBJ2-7; TRBD1 agrees at 12 bases. Germline V gene data show CDR1 as GTSNPN and CDR2 as SVGIG (reference sequence). Losses at the gene ends were 1 base for V and 5 bases for J; bases not matched to a gene: 3. This CDR3 has 14 residues. The CDR3 nucleotides read TGTGCCTGGAGTGGGGACAGGGGGCAGGACGAGCAGTACTTC. As protein: CAWSGDRGQDEQYF.

This clonotype is a singleton in its sample. The chain uses TRBV27 and TRBJ2-7, with no clear D. This CDR3 comprises 12 residues. Trimming removed 5 bases from V and 3 bases from J, with 8 bases in between. Germline CDR1 MNHEY, CDR2 SMNVEV (reference sequence). The CDR3 DNA is TGTGCCAGCAGTGCAAATATCTACGAGCAGTACTTC. Amino acids: CASSANIYEQYF.

The table lists this clonotype with many counts. The chain links TRBV6-1 to TRBJ1-5, with D possibly matching TRBD1 (5 bases). The CDR3 covers 14 residues. Germline V gene sequence: CDR1 MNHNS, CDR2 SASEGT. V was clipped by 2 bases and J by 7 bases, with 12 bases between them. DNA of the CDR3: TGTGCCAGCAGTGAATTTGGGGCAGGACAGCCCCAGCATTTT. The encoded protein is CASSEFGAGQPQHF.

At least ten counts were recorded for this clonotype. The V gene is TRBV28, the J gene TRBJ2-7; 10 nucleotides agree with TRBD1. The CDR3 contains 13 residues. Germline V gene data show CDR1 as MDHEN and CDR2 as SYDVKM. J gave up 2 bases and V 9 bases, and 4 bases lay outside the gene matches. Written as DNA, the CDR3 is TGTGCCAGTCGAGGGACAGGGGCCTACGAGCAGTACTTC. This translates into CASRGTGAYEQYF.

This clonotype has ten or more counts. The J gene is TRBJ1-2, the V gene TRBV30, with a possible D match to TRBD1 (6 bases). Germline values: CDR1 GTSNPN, CDR2 SVGIG (reference sequence). V gave up 5 bases and J gave up 2 bases, with 18 bases separating them. The CDR3 covers 15 residues. CDR3: CAWGRGGQINYGYTF. The CDR3 DNA sequence: TGTGCCTGGGGGAGGGGCGGACAGATAAACTATGGCTACACCTTC.

This rearrangement joins TRBV2 to TRBJ1-5, with a possible D match to TRBD1 (6 bases). The CDR3 extends over 14 amino acids. From germline, CDR1 is SNHLY and CDR2 FYNNEI. Trimming pared 3 bases from V and 5 bases from J, leaving 11 bases between. DNA for the CDR3: TGTGCCAGCAGTGATTTGGGGGGCGATCAGCCCCAGCATTTT. It encodes CASSDLGGDQPQHF.

This clonotype was observed at least ten times. The CDR3 spells CASSYSGGSSYEQYF. CDR3 in DNA: TGTGCCAGCAGTTACTCTGGGGGGAGCTCCTACGAGCAGTACTTC. The V gene is TRBV6-5, the J gene TRBJ2-7; D possibly corresponds to TRBD2 (6 bases). Per the germline V gene, CDR1 is MNHEY and CDR2 is SVGAGI. The CDR3 is 15 residues long. Trimming stripped 0 bases from V and 0 bases from J, with 9 bases between.

The chain combines TRBV5-6 with TRBJ1-2; the D is unclear. V dropped 0 bases and J dropped 8 bases, with 11 bases sitting between them. In germline, CDR1 is SGHDT, CDR2 YYEEEE. This CDR3 contains 13 residues. CDR3 sequence: CASSLASARGYTF. DNA for the CDR3: TGTGCCAGCAGCTTGGCTTCAGCTCGCGGCTACACCTTC.

This clonotype occurred many times. CDR3 DNA: TGTGCCACCAGCAGAGATAAGGGCTGGGATCAGCCCCAGCATTTT. Protein: CATSRDKGWDQPQHF. The chain joins TRBV15 to TRBJ1-5; D uncertain. CDR1 is LNHNV and CDR2 is YYDKDF in the germline V gene (reference sequence). The CDR3 is 15 amino acids. V shed 0 bases and J shed 5 bases, with 11 bases lying between them.

This clonotype was detected ten times or more. This rearrangement joins TRBV30 to TRBJ1-3; possibly TRBD1 for D (5 bases). V was shortened by 1 base and J by 0 bases, with 7 bases between the two germline ends. This CDR3 has 14 residues. In germline, CDR1 is GTSNPN, CDR2 SVGIG (reference sequence). The CDR3 loop is CAWSGQSSGNTIYF. In DNA form, the CDR3 reads TGTGCCTGGAGTGGACAGAGCTCTGGAAACACCATATATTTT.

The chain employs TRBV6-1 and TRBJ2-7; possibly TRBD1 for D (6 bases). V dropped 3 bases and J dropped 2 bases, with 11 bases sitting between them. The CDR3 is 14 amino acids. The germline gives CDR1 MNHNS, CDR2 SASEGT. The CDR3 protein is CASSDDRLPYEQYF. CDR3 sequence (DNA): TGTGCCAGCAGTGATGACAGGTTGCCCTACGAGCAGTACTTC.

The chain's CDR3 is CASSHPGQGVVIPGNTIYF. The CDR3, as DNA: TGCGCCAGCAGCCACCCGGGACAGGGGGTAGTAATCCCTGGAAACACCATATATTTT. The chain couples TRBV4-1 to TRBJ1-3; the match to TRBD1 covers 11 bases. Trimming removed 3 bases from V and 2 bases from J; junction bases left unmatched: 12. The germline gives CDR1 MGHRA, CDR2 YSYEKL. The CDR3 is 19 amino acids.

The genes are TRBV3-1 and TRBJ2-2, with 13 nucleotides matching TRBD2. This CDR3 comprises 19 residues. Trimming removed 1 base from V and 6 bases from J; junction bases left unmatched: 11. The germline CDR1 and CDR2 sequences are LGHDT and YNNKEL (reference sequence). The CDR3 region has the DNA TGTGCCAGCAGCCAAGTTGACGTATGGACTAGCGGGAGATCCGGGGAGCTGTTTTTT. It translates to CASSQVDVWTSGRSGELFF.

This chain joins TRBV28 and TRBJ2-2; maybe TRBD2 (5 bases). This CDR3 is built from 15 residues. Per the germline V gene, CDR1 is MDHEN and CDR2 is SYDVKM. Trimming removed 6 bases at V and 5 bases at J, with 16 bases between. The CDR3 DNA reads TGTGCCAGCAGGCTAAGACAACTAGAGACCGGGGAGCTGTTTTTT. Protein sequence: CASRLRQLETGELFF.

This clonotype was found many times. The rearrangement joins TRBV6-5 to TRBJ1-2; D is undetermined. Trimming cost V 6 bases and J 5 bases, with 19 bases left between them. The CDR3 contains 15 residues. The germline gives CDR1 MNHEY, CDR2 SVGAGI. CDR3 sequence: CASSNRGILEYGYTF. CDR3 bases: TGTGCCAGCAGCAACCGCGGCATCTTGGAGTATGGCTACACCTTC.

This clonotype was detected many times. The rearrangement links TRBV24-1 to TRBJ1-5; 9 bases line up with TRBD1. With 3 bases clipped from V and 3 bases from J, the junction kept 2 bases outside the gene matches. The germline V gene encodes CDR1 KGHDR and CDR2 SFDVKD. The length of the CDR3 is 15 residues. The CDR3 region has the DNA TGTGCCACCAGTGATGGGACAGGGCCCAATCAGCCCCAGCATTTT. It encodes CATSDGTGPNQPQHF.

This clonotype was seen repeatedly, ten times or more. This may be a read error, as it is one base from a much larger clone. The V call is TRBV27, the J call TRBJ1-5, with 7 bases matching TRBD1. CDR1 is MNHEY and CDR2 is SMNVEV in the germline V gene (reference sequence). The J segment lost 5 bases and the V segment lost 0 bases, leaving 1 base of the junction unmatched. The CDR3 has 14 amino acids. In DNA form, the CDR3 reads TGTGCCAGCAGTTTATCAGGGGGCGATCAGCCCCAGCATTTT. Amino acids: CASSLSGGDQPQHF.

This clonotype has just a few counts. This rearrangement joins TRBV6-2 or TRBV6-3 to TRBJ2-2; D is possibly TRBD2 (5 bases). The CDR3 spans 15 residues. V was clipped by 9 bases and J by 2 bases, with 16 bases between them. CDR1 and CDR2 (germline): MNHEY, SVGEGT. CDR3 DNA: TGTGCCAGGGCCAGCGGCGGGTCTAACACCGGGGAGCTGTTTTTT. It yields the protein CARASGGSNTGELFF.

This clonotype was recorded many times. The chain combines TRBV20-1 with TRBJ2-7, with D hard to call. V shed 5 bases and J shed 3 bases, with 20 bases lying between them. This CDR3 is 15 amino acids long. Looked up from germline, CDR1 is DFQATT and CDR2 is SNEGSKA (reference sequence). CDR3 amino acids: CSAPGPGSPIYEQYF. The CDR3 nucleotides are TGCAGTGCTCCCGGGCCCGGGTCTCCTATCTACGAGCAGTACTTC.